This entry lists 12 T cell receptor beta chains sequenced from one sample in a study of a mutant IDH1 vaccine in newly diagnosed glioma. TCRdb keeps only in-frame clones here, not all; method: immunoSEQ multiplex PCR. The sample has 85,000 to 100,000 clones, under 90% seen once; the top ten hold roughly 6.8%. The time point here: baseline, week 1 (first vaccination visit). Specified treatment: pre-vaccination baseline after standard-of-care therapy. The source material was PBMCs, sampled from a glioma patient treated with radiotherapy, temozolomide or both. These receptors were obtained from a woman aged 45 to 65 with glioma.

This chain's CDR3 is CSVAVDRVEKLFF. The CDR3 bases are TGCAGCGTTGCAGTGGACAGGGTTGAAAAACTGTTTTTT. The gene calls are TRBV29-1 and TRBJ1-4; the match to TRBD1 covers 8 bases. After removal of 4 bases from V and 7 bases from J, the junction contained 5 bases not matched to a gene. Germline CDR1 and CDR2: SQVTM and ANQGSEA. The CDR3 is made up of 13 amino acids.

The chain has TRBV11-3 and TRBJ2-2; tentatively, D is TRBD1 or TRBD2 (6 bases each). This CDR3 has 16 amino acids. CDR1 and CDR2 from the germline V gene are SGHNT and YENEEA. V was cut by 7 bases and J by 4 bases, with 19 bases left in between. CDR3 loop: CASTQRGGSFTGELFF. The DNA of the CDR3 is TGTGCCAGCACGCAAAGAGGGGGGTCTTTCACCGGGGAGCTGTTTTTT.

V and J are TRBV2 and TRBJ1-1; maybe TRBD1 (6 bases). The ends were cut back, 7 bases at V and 0 bases at J, with 15 bases in the middle. Per germline, CDR1 SNHLY and CDR2 FYNNEI. This CDR3 is built from 15 residues. The chain's CDR3 is CASMNGGTLNTEAFF. CDR3 DNA sequence: TGTGCCAGCATGAACGGGGGGACACTGAACACTGAAGCTTTCTTT.

With regard to this clone: At one end the junction does not follow the germline gene, possibly because of a read error. DNA of the CDR3: TGTGCCAGCAGTATGGAGGCGGGGAATCATCCCCAGCATTTT. It is translated as CASSMEAGNHPQHF. This chain joins TRBV6-4 and TRBJ1-5, with D unclear. Germline CDR1 reads MRHNA; CDR2 reads SNTAGT. The CDR3 is 14 residues long.

The J gene is TRBJ2-7, the V gene TRBV5-1; 8 bases line up with TRBD1. Unmatched junction bases numbered 10, after V lost 4 bases and J lost 7 bases. The CDR3 has 14 residues. The germline V gene encodes CDR1 SGHRS and CDR2 YFSETQ. CDR3 coding DNA: TGCGCCAGCAGCACCCGGGACAGGTCGGGGGAGCAGTACTTC. Translated: CASSTRDRSGEQYF.

This clone came up a few times. The chain is built from TRBV6-5 and TRBJ1-5; perhaps TRBD1 as D (6 bases). The V end lost 4 bases, the J end lost 0 bases, and 10 bases lay between the germline ends. From germline, CDR1 is MNHEY and CDR2 SVGAGI. There are 15 residues in the CDR3. CDR3 coding DNA: TGTGCCAGCAGTTCCGACAGGTATAGCAATCAGCCCCAGCATTTT. Residues: CASSSDRYSNQPQHF.

The chain employs TRBV13 and TRBJ2-2; D is perhaps TRBD1 or TRBD2 (5 bases each). CDR1 is PRHDT and CDR2 is FYEKMQ in the germline V gene (reference sequence). The ends were cut back, 0 bases at V and 7 bases at J, with 9 bases in the middle. The CDR3 has 14 amino acids. CDR3 sequence: CASSLGQAGGELFF. Here the CDR3 DNA reads TGTGCCAGCAGCTTAGGACAGGCGGGCGGGGAGCTGTTTTTT.

The V gene is TRBV28, the J gene TRBJ1-5, with D hard to call. Per germline, CDR1 MDHEN and CDR2 SYDVKM. Trimming removed 2 bases from V and 7 bases from J, with 6 bases in between. The CDR3 has 12 residues. CDR3 loop: CASSLAGQPQHF. CDR3 DNA sequence: TGTGCCAGCAGTTTAGCGGGACAGCCCCAGCATTTT.

The V call is TRBV2, the J call TRBJ2-3; 9 bases map to TRBD2. The CDR3 is 15 residues long. Germline V lookup: CDR1 SNHLY, CDR2 FYNNEI. The J segment lost 2 bases and the V segment lost 6 bases, leaving 6 bases of the junction unmatched. CDR3 in DNA: TGTGCCAGCAGCCCAGCGGGGGGCATCACAGATACGCAGTATTTT. Its protein is CASSPAGGITDTQYF.

This clone was observed a handful of times. The chain uses TRBV7-9 and TRBJ1-1, with unresolved D. V was pared by 2 bases and J by 3 bases, with 7 bases between. Germline V lookup: CDR1 SEHNR, CDR2 FQNEAQ (reference sequence). This CDR3 is 13 amino acids long. CDR3 sequence: CASSLSRDTEAFF. The CDR3, as DNA: TGTGCCAGCAGCTTATCGAGGGACACTGAAGCTTTCTTT. Combining the CDR3 with reference TRBV7-9 and TRBJ1-1 gives the whole variable domain DTGVSQNPRHKITKRGQNVTFRCDPISEHNRLYWYRQTLGQGPEFLTYFQNEAQLEKSRLLSDRFSAERPKGSFSTLEIQRTEQGDSAMYLCASSLSRDTEAFFGQGTRLTVV.

V and J are TRBV2 and TRBJ1-1, with 9 nucleotides matching TRBD1. J gave up 4 bases and V 8 bases, and 5 bases lay outside the gene matches. This CDR3 region has 13 residues. Germline-derived CDR1 and CDR2 are SNHLY and FYNNEI. The CDR3 nucleotides are TGTGCCAGCGACAGGGGGGTAAGCACTGAAGCTTTCTTT. Translating gives CASDRGVSTEAFF.

The gene calls are TRBV11-1 and TRBJ2-7; TRBD1 aligns across 8 bases. The germline V gene has CDR1 SGHAT and CDR2 FQDESV (reference sequence). Germline trimming cut 5 bases from V and 2 bases from J; bases unmatched to any gene: 5. CDR3 length: 14 residues. The CDR3 region is CASSPGQGPYEQYF. In DNA form, the CDR3 reads TGTGCCAGCAGCCCCGGACAGGGTCCCTACGAGCAGTACTTC.